This is a list of T cell receptor beta chains from one sample in a study of human T cells and chemical hapten exposure. TCRdb fed the reads into MiXCR, producing one record per CDR3 protein. The profile shows 100,000 to 150,000 distinct CDR3 sequences, roughly 8.5% of them singletons. The sequencing input was whole blood. These TCRs come from a human donor in good health. Some clones in this sample may be carry-over from other donors' samples. The CDR3 runs from the conserved cysteine through the conserved F or W.

V gene,CDR3 protein
TRBV11-2,CASRTVRRSYEQYF
TRBV3-1,CASSQDWDRGLAFF
TRBV29-1,CSVEGFTGELFF
TRBV20-1,CSARDPTSGALSYNEQFF
TRBV7-9,CASSFTGQGKVEKLFF
TRBV7-2,CASSLGQGANRDQPQHF
TRBV14,CASSSTGLSYEQYF
TRBV2,CASIPAGTRTEAFF
TRBV7-2,CASSLARDKGYEQYF
TRBV30,CAWATASLVPDYGYTF
TRBV20-1,CSARPDPFGTEAFF
TRBV7-6,CASSLEGTATYEQYF
TRBV7-9,CASSLVGADEKLFF
TRBV10-3,CAIKGSDSNQPQHF
TRBV27,CASREAGYEQYF
TRBV16,CASSQKRRPRSEKLFF
TRBV6-2/TRBV6-3,CASSYSMEVKEAFF
TRBV27,CASSFQGNTEAFF
TRBV15,CATSSSGGLGSGTDTQYF
TRBV7-9,CASSLSSGDVIEQFF
TRBV27,CASSLSSVTDTGELFF
TRBV29-1,CSVDTYSYNEQFF
TRBV5-1,CASSHNRGEAEPLHF
TRBV12-3/TRBV12-4,CASSSLDSLNTGELFF
TRBV6-1,CASSEIVAGPAQHF